These 5 T cell receptor beta chains were sequenced from one sample in a study of blood T cell repertoires in COVID-19 (dated by TCRdb to the early 2020s). Libraries were constructed by the immunoSEQ multiplex PCR assay. TCRdb limited this immuneACCESS table to in-frame rearrangements with V and J called. A share of clones is missing; checked studies link under half to unresolved V genes, and the rest is unexplained. The sample yields approximately 350,000 clones; roughly 87% were counted once. The ten largest clones take up approximately 3.1% of the sample. Sequencing was done on a sample of PBMCs or T cells enriched from blood (not recorded which). The receptors come from a woman aged 25 to 45 who had recovered from COVID-19.

This chain joins TRBV19 and TRBJ2-7; possibly TRBD2 for D (6 bases). Germline CDR1 and CDR2: LNHDA and SQIVND (reference sequence). Trimming took off 5 bases at V and 1 base at J, with 15 bases between the two ends. This CDR3 has 15 residues. The CDR3 spells CASSQYSGPSYEQYF. DNA of the CDR3: TGTGCCAGTAGTCAATATAGCGGACCATCCTACGAGCAGTACTTC.

The chain is built from TRBV3-1 (or the pseudogene TRBV3-2) and TRBJ2-5, with TRBD2 as a possible D gene (6 bases). Trimming left V 6 bases short and J 2 bases short, with 19 bases between. Germline lookup yields CDR1 LGHDT and CDR2 YNNKEL (reference sequence). CDR3 size: 16 residues. In DNA, the CDR3 is TGTGCCAGCAGGGAGGGTAGAACAACCCTACAAGAGACCCAGTACTTC. It translates to CASREGRTTLQETQYF.

J is TRBJ1-3 and V is TRBV6-5, with D perhaps matching TRBD1 (6 bases). The germline V gene has CDR1 MNHEY and CDR2 SVGAGI. The CDR3 runs to 15 residues. Trimming stripped 7 bases from V and 0 bases from J, with 13 bases between. The CDR3 protein is CASKKGVGSGNTIYF. In nucleotides, the CDR3 is TGTGCCAGCAAAAAGGGGGTAGGCTCTGGAAACACCATATATTTT.

Details on this clone: The germline gene is not matched at one end of the junction; a read error may be the cause. This CDR3 is also generated by other DNA sequences in the sample. The chain joins TRBV7-7 to TRBJ2-5; 11 bases line up with TRBD1. Germline CDR1 is SSHAT and CDR2 is FNYEAQ (reference sequence). There are 15 residues in the CDR3. CDR3 region: CASSLGTGGQETQYF. CDR3 DNA sequence: TGTGCTAGCAGCTTAGGGACAGGGGGACAAGAGACCCAGTACTTC. The whole variable domain, filled in from reference TRBV7-7 and TRBJ2-5, reads GAGVSQSPRYKVTKRGQDVTLRCDPISSHATLYWYQQALGQGPEFLTYFNYEAQPDKSGLPSDRFSAERPEGSISTLTIQRTEQRDSAMYRCASSLGTGGQETQYFGPGTRLLVL.

As to this clone: This same CDR3 is encoded by further DNA sequences in the sample. J is TRBJ1-5 and V is TRBV5-5, with D possibly being TRBD1 (6 bases). V shed 4 bases and J shed 3 bases, with 14 bases lying between them. This CDR3 has 15 residues. Looked up from germline, CDR1 is SGHKS and CDR2 is YYEKEE (reference sequence). Here the CDR3 reads CASSPGTPLNQPQHF. The CDR3 DNA follows: TGTGCCAGCAGCCCGGGGACACCTCTCAATCAGCCCCAGCATTTT. Based on the CDR3 plus reference TRBV5-5 and TRBJ1-5, the full variable domain is DAGVTQSPTHLIKTRGQQVTLRCSPISGHKSVSWYQQVLGQGPQFIFQYYEKEERGRGNFPDRFSARQFPNYSSELNVNALLLGDSALYLCASSPGTPLNQPQHFGDGTRLSIL.